The clone carrying this T cell receptor beta chain was picked up a small number of times. This specimen belongs to a study of read filtering for tumor transcriptome and immune sequencing. Molecular barcoded adaptors covering alpha/delta and beta/gamma chains were used on 400 to 450 ng RNA. TCRdb reprocessed the reads with MiXCR, giving one entry per CDR3 protein. The data contain tens of thousands of distinct CDR3 sequences, approximately 21% of them singletons. Trimming stripped 0 bases from V and 4 bases from J, with 8 bases between. The CDR3 has 14 residues. Germline loops: CDR1 MNHNY, CDR2 SVGAGI (reference sequence).

This rearrangement joins TRBV6-6 to TRBJ2-3; D not certain. The sequence was obtained from a donor at least 40 years old with multiple myeloma. The specimen was a population of CD138-negative cells sorted from bone marrow. The CDR3, as DNA: TGTGCCAGCAGTTACTCCGGTCTAGCAGATACGCAGTATTTT. It yields the protein CASSYSGLADTQYF.